The entry that follows covers one T cell receptor beta chain sequence. This CDR3 comprises 15 residues. Germline V gene lookup returns CDR1 LNHNV and CDR2 YYDKDF (reference sequence). The junction had 9 bases not matched to a gene; V was cut back by 8 bases and J by 2 bases. This entry is derived from a study of control samples from healthy donors and cancer patients. Only in-frame clones appear in the TCRdb table, and some are missing; sequencing was by immunoSEQ multiplex PCR. The top ten hold 8.5% of the sample, which has about 160,000 clones, approximately 94% seen once. This sequence originates from a woman between 40 and 50 years old in good health. The chain recombines TRBV15 with TRBJ2-3; TRBD2 matches 8 bases. Material: blood. CDR3 DNA sequence: TGTGCCACCTCATCCCGGGGGGGCCACACAGATACGCAGTATTTT. Translated, it gives CATSSRGGHTDTQYF.